Given below is one TCR beta chain in context. This specimen belongs to a study of blood T cell repertoires in COVID-19. Assay: immunoSEQ multiplex PCR; the TCRdb copy retains only in-frame clones and omits some. The profile covers fewer than 15,000 clones, with less than 90% appearing a single time and 2% to 2.5% taken by the ten largest. CDR1 is LGHDT and CDR2 is YNNKEL in the germline V gene (reference sequence). The CDR3 totals 11 residues. Deletions cut 5 bases from V and 9 bases from J, with 11 bases between. V and J are TRBV3-1 (or the pseudogene TRBV3-2) and TRBJ2-7; perhaps TRBD2 as D (5 bases). Material: peripheral blood. This TCR came from a woman between 65 and 79 years old in a cohort sampled during active or convalescent COVID-19. CDR3 in amino acids: CASSSGLMQYF. The CDR3 bases are TGTGCCAGCAGCTCAGGACTGATGCAGTACTTC.